These 20 T cell receptor beta chains were sequenced from one sample in a study of Graves' ophthalmopathy and Graves' hyperthyroidism. CDR3 regions of TCR beta were amplified from RNA transcripts. RT-PCR with HTBI primers came first, then second-round multiplex PCR. TCRdb ran MiXCR on the multiplex PCR reads and lists one entry per CDR3 protein. The data show 1 million to 1.3 million distinct CDR3 sequences, about 36% seen once. The specimen sequenced was peripheral blood or thyroid tissue (not recorded which). These receptors were taken from an adult man with Graves' hyperthyroidism.

The chain uses TRBV7-8 and TRBJ1-1; TRBD1 is a possible D gene (5 bases). Germline lookup yields CDR1 SGHVS and CDR2 FQNEAQ. Trimming removed 7 bases from V and 3 bases from J, with 15 bases in between. The length of the CDR3 is 14 residues. The CDR3, as DNA: TGTGCCAGCATCGACCCCAGGGCGGACACTGAAGCTTTCTTT. Protein sequence: CASIDPRADTEAFF. The full variable domain, rest sourced from reference TRBV7-8 and TRBJ1-1, is GAGVSQSPRYKVAKRGQDVALRCDPISGHVSLFWYQQALGQGPEFLTYFQNEAQLDKSGLPSDRFFAERPEGSVSTLKIQRTQQEDSAVYLCASIDPRADTEAFFGQGTRLTVV.

In this sample, this clonotype turned up once. A junction boundary mismatches the germline segment, possibly from a read error. J is TRBJ2-7 and V is TRBV4-3; D gene ambiguous. CDR1 and CDR2 (germline): LGHNA, YSLEER. The CDR3 loop spans 14 amino acids. This CDR3 is CASIQGPQSTVQYF. CDR3 DNA sequence: TGCGCCAGCATCCAAGGACCTCAGTCGACGGTCCAGTACTTC.

This chain connects TRBV11-2 to TRBJ2-5; the match to TRBD1 covers 9 bases. The CDR3 is made up of 15 amino acids. V lost 5 bases to trimming and J lost 5 bases; unmatched junction nucleotides: 9. The germline gives CDR1 SGHAT, CDR2 FQNNGV. CDR3 region: CASSTPGQGSETQYF. The CDR3 nucleotides are TGTGCCAGCAGCACGCCGGGACAGGGTTCGGAGACCCAGTACTTC.

There are a few counts of this clonotype. The V call is TRBV29-1, the J call TRBJ2-7; no clear D gene. Trimming took 4 bases from V and 0 from J, leaving 10 bases between them. The CDR3 length is 13 residues. Per germline, CDR1 SQVTM and CDR2 ANQGSEA. CDR3 in DNA: TGCAGCGTTGGAGGCCAGAGCTCCTACGAGCAGTACTTC. This gives the protein CSVGGQSSYEQYF.

The V call is TRBV7-6, the J call TRBJ2-2; 9 bases map to TRBD2. The junction had 6 bases not matched to a gene; V was cut back by 4 bases and J by 6 bases. The CDR3 runs 15 residues. Germline V gives CDR1 SGHVS, CDR2 FNYEAQ. CDR3 amino acids: CASSSSRTSAGELFF. In DNA, the CDR3 is TGTGCCAGCAGCTCAAGCCGGACTAGCGCCGGGGAGCTGTTTTTT. The variable domain in full, completed from reference TRBV7-6 and TRBJ2-2, reads GAGVSQSPRYKVTKRGQDVALRCDPISGHVSLYWYRQALGQGPEFLTYFNYEAQQDKSGLPNDRFSAERPEGSISTLTIQRTEQRDSAMYRCASSSSRTSAGELFFGEGSRLTVL.

This clonotype was picked up many times. This chain joins TRBV10-3 and TRBJ1-5; TRBD1 might be the D (5 bases). The CDR3 has 15 amino acids. Trimming pared 0 bases from V and 2 bases from J, leaving 8 bases between. Germline lookup yields CDR1 ENHRY and CDR2 SYGVKD. For the CDR3, the DNA is TGTGCCATCAGTGAGTCGGGGGGAGGCAATCAGCCCCAGCATTTT. Translation gives CAISESGGGNQPQHF.

This chain joins TRBV7-9 and TRBJ1-1; D is perhaps TRBD1 (5 bases). The CDR3 runs 13 residues. V was clipped by 8 bases and J by 4 bases, with 14 bases between them. The germline CDR1 and CDR2 sequences are SEHNR and FQNEAQ (reference sequence). The CDR3 DNA sequence: TGTGCCAGCGTGGATTCAGGGAGCACTGAAGCTTTCTTT. It yields the protein CASVDSGSTEAFF.

This clonotype was picked up many times. This rearrangement joins TRBV6-5 to TRBJ1-1; D not resolved. The CDR3 is 15 residues long. Germline V gene lookup returns CDR1 MNHEY and CDR2 SVGAGI. Deletions cut 2 bases from V and 4 bases from J, with 14 bases between. The CDR3 coding sequence is TGTGCCAGCAGTTACGCGGACGTTCGGGGCACTGAAGCTTTCTTT. It codes for CASSYADVRGTEAFF.

The sample holds a few counts of this clonotype. This chain uses TRBV29-1 with TRBJ2-3, with D unresolved. V lost 2 bases and J lost 1, with 13 bases in between. Germline CDR1 reads SQVTM; CDR2 reads ANQGSEA. The CDR3 contains 15 residues. The DNA of the CDR3 is TGCAGCGTTGAACGGGCTGGTGATGGCACAGATACGCAGTATTTT. Protein sequence: CSVERAGDGTDTQYF.

Comment on this clonotype: An end of the junction does not agree with germline; a read error may underlie this. The rearrangement links TRBV14 to TRBJ1-4; D possibly corresponds to TRBD1 (6 bases). CDR1 is SGHDN, CDR2 FVKESK, per germline. The CDR3 has 14 amino acids. DNA for the CDR3: TGTGCCAGCAGCCGGAGAAGGACAGACGAAAAACCGTTTTTT. This sequence encodes CASSRRRTDEKPFF.

This clonotype appeared a single time. The chain employs TRBV11-2 and TRBJ2-2; TRBD2 agrees at 9 bases. Germline V CDR1 and CDR2: SGHAT, FQNNGV. V was pared by 5 bases and J by 5 bases, with 15 bases of the junction left unmatched. The CDR3 extends over 18 amino acids. The CDR3 coding sequence is TGTGCCAGCAGCGTAGCTCGAAGCGGGAGGTCGGGGACCGGGGAGCTGTTTTTT. The encoded protein is CASSVARSGRSGTGELFF.

Note on this clonotype: This may be a read error, as it is one base from a much larger clone. The V and J genes are TRBV20-1 and TRBJ2-5; D tentatively reads TRBD1 or TRBD2 (5 bases each). Germline CDR1 is DFQATT and CDR2 is SNEGSKA (reference sequence). CDR3 size: 12 residues. Trimming removed 6 bases from V and 3 bases from J, with 11 bases in between. In DNA, the CDR3 is TGCAGTGCCCCCGGGGCAGAAGAGACCCAGTACTTC. The encoded protein is CSAPGAEETQYF.

Remarks on this clonotype: Given a much more abundant clone one base away, this may be a read error. The V gene is TRBV5-6, the J gene TRBJ1-6; the D gene is possibly TRBD1 (6 bases). V gave up 2 bases and J gave up 5 bases, with 11 bases separating them. This CDR3 contains 15 residues. The germline V gene encodes CDR1 SGHDT and CDR2 YYEEEE. The CDR3 spells CASSLPQGNNSPLHF. For the CDR3, the DNA is TGTGCCAGCAGCTTACCACAGGGAAATAATTCACCCCTCCACTTT.

This clonotype came up many times. This rearrangement joins TRBV10-3 to TRBJ1-3; D might be TRBD1 (6 bases). The CDR3 is 11 residues long. Germline CDR1 and CDR2: ENHRY and SYGVKD. With 9 bases removed from V and 4 bases from J, the gap between germline ends came to 7 bases. The CDR3 reads CAIDRGNTIYF. The CDR3 nucleotides are TGTGCCATAGACAGGGGAAACACCATATATTTT.

The table lists this clonotype with a few counts. The CDR3 is CAWSVSSGANVLTF. The CDR3, as DNA: TGTGCCTGGAGTGTGTCCTCTGGGGCCAACGTCCTGACTTTC. The chain combines TRBV30 with TRBJ2-6, with unresolved D. There are 14 residues in the CDR3. Germline CDR1 GTSNPN, CDR2 SVGIG (reference sequence). Trimming removed 0 bases from V and 0 bases from J, with 3 bases in between.

This clonotype appeared a few times. The V gene is TRBV20-1, the J gene TRBJ2-7; D possibly corresponds to TRBD2 (6 bases). The CDR3 is 17 residues long. The germline V and J ends were trimmed by 3 bases and 3 bases, with 24 bases remaining between them. Germline values: CDR1 DFQATT, CDR2 SNEGSKA (reference sequence). CDR3 sequence: CSASDPLSGKRFYEQYF. The CDR3 region has the DNA TGCAGTGCTAGCGATCCACTTAGCGGTAAGAGATTCTACGAGCAGTACTTC.

This clonotype occurred once. V gene TRBV29-1 combines with J gene TRBJ2-7, with a tentative D call TRBD1 (5 bases). Germline V gene lookup returns CDR1 SQVTM and CDR2 ANQGSEA. The V and J ends lost 3 bases and 0 bases respectively, with 18 bases between them. The CDR3 runs 16 residues. CDR3 residues: CSVDSGADKTSYEQYF. As DNA, the CDR3 is TGCAGCGTTGATAGTGGGGCAGATAAGACCTCCTACGAGCAGTACTTC.

This clonotype came up many times. This chain uses TRBV24-1 with TRBJ1-1, with TRBD1 matching 9 bases. Germline CDR1 KGHDR, CDR2 SFDVKD. V was pared by 6 bases and J by 12 bases, with 16 bases of the junction left unmatched. The CDR3 covers 15 residues. The CDR3 DNA reads as TGTGCCACCAGTACCCCCGGGAGGACAGGGGAGAACACTTTCTTT. This sequence encodes CATSTPGRTGENTFF.

This clonotype has just a few counts. V is TRBV7-2 and J is TRBJ1-5; TRBD1 aligns across 10 bases. There are 15 residues in the CDR3. Losses at the gene ends were 2 bases for V and 5 bases for J; bases not matched to a gene: 3. Per the germline V gene, CDR1 is SGHTA and CDR2 is FQGNSA. The DNA for the CDR3 is TGTGCCAGCAGCTTAATCGGGACAGGGGATCAGCCCCAGCATTTT. Protein sequence: CASSLIGTGDQPQHF.

In this sample, this clonotype turned up many times. The chain employs TRBV28 and TRBJ1-4; perhaps TRBD1 as D (6 bases). This CDR3 is built from 12 residues. CDR1 is MDHEN and CDR2 is SYDVKM in the germline V gene. V was clipped by 6 bases and J by 10 bases, with 12 bases between them. The CDR3 region has the DNA TGTGCCAGCAGCGCGCCCAGGGGAAAACTGTTTTTT. Protein: CASSAPRGKLFF.